The 4 T cell receptor beta chains given below trace back to one sample, sequenced in a study of technical replicates of blood from four donors (dated by TCRdb to about 2017). The library was prepared using the immunoSEQ multiplex PCR assay. Not all clones reach the TCRdb copy of this immuneACCESS table, which keeps in-frame sequences only. Checked studies attribute under half of the gap to unresolved V genes and leave the rest unexplained. This sample gives tens of thousands of clones in total; roughly 90% of them show up just once. The top ten clones comprise 0.42% of the sample. Specimen: T cells isolated from PBMCs. Source of these receptors: a human donor in good health.

The chain combines TRBV27 with TRBJ2-1; 12 nucleotides match TRBD1. The CDR3 contains 15 residues. The trim removed 6 bases at V and 7 bases at J, leaving 7 bases unmatched. Germline values: CDR1 MNHEY, CDR2 SMNVEV (reference sequence). The CDR3 loop reads CASSSGTGGFNEQFF. CDR3 sequence (DNA): TGTGCCAGCAGCTCGGGGACAGGGGGCTTTAATGAGCAGTTCTTC.

V gene TRBV4-1 combines with J gene TRBJ2-1; D is ambiguous. Germline V CDR1 and CDR2: MGHRA, YSYEKL. Trimming removed 6 bases from V and 2 bases from J, with 11 bases in between. The CDR3 length is 14 residues. In nucleotides, the CDR3 is TGCGCCAGCAGACCCGCCGGAGCCTACAATGAGCAGTTCTTC. Its protein is CASRPAGAYNEQFF.

Remarks on this clone: Other DNA sequences of this sample code for an identical CDR3. The chain carries TRBV19 and TRBJ1-4; 10 nucleotides agree with TRBD1. CDR3 length equals 13 residues. In germline, CDR1 is LNHDA, CDR2 SQIVND (reference sequence). V lost 6 bases to trimming and J lost 7 bases; unmatched junction nucleotides: 2. Here the CDR3 reads CASRGQGSEKLFF. The CDR3 DNA sequence: TGTGCCAGTAGGGGACAGGGGAGTGAAAAACTGTTTTTT.

The V and J genes are TRBV18 and TRBJ2-2; 10 nucleotides match TRBD2. The CDR3 is 18 residues long. CDR1 and CDR2 (germline): KGHSH, LQKENI. V lost 2 bases, J lost 0 bases, and 6 bases stayed unmatched. The CDR3 loop reads CASSPILGLATNTGELFF. CDR3 coding DNA: TGTGCCAGCTCACCAATATTGGGACTAGCGACGAACACCGGGGAGCTGTTTTTT.